The 28 T cell receptor beta chains in this list originate from one sample, sequenced in a study of cytotoxic CD8 clonotypes in ibrutinib-treated CLL. The repertoire was sequenced with immunoSEQ multiplex PCR; TCRdb's copy has only in-frame clones and lacks some. The sample contains some 93,000 clones, 70% to 80% of which appear only once. The input for sequencing was PBMCs, taken after 12 months of ibrutinib treatment. The receptors come from a human donor with chronic lymphocytic leukemia.

The V call is TRBV10-2, the J call TRBJ1-6, with a tentative D call TRBD1 (6 bases). There are 15 residues in the CDR3. The germline V gene encodes CDR1 WSHSY and CDR2 SAAADI. Trimming took 2 bases from V and 9 from J, leaving 14 bases between them. The CDR3: CASSEGQSFGSPLHF. The CDR3 DNA is TGCGCCAGCAGTGAGGGACAGAGTTTTGGTTCACCCCTCCACTTT.

J is TRBJ2-1 and V is TRBV6-4; 10 positions agree with TRBD1. Losses at the gene ends were 4 bases for V and 2 bases for J; bases not matched to a gene: 2. Germline V gene data show CDR1 as MRHNA and CDR2 as SNTAGT. This CDR3 spans 15 amino acids. The CDR3 DNA reads as TGTGCCAGCAGTGTGGGACAGGGGACCTACAATGAGCAGTTCTTC. It specifies CASSVGQGTYNEQFF.

CDR3 in amino acids: CASSEKEGTGELFF. CDR3 coding DNA: TGTGCCAGCAGTGAAAAGGAGGGGACCGGGGAGCTGTTTTTT. This chain links TRBV6-1 with TRBJ2-2; a possible D gene is TRBD2 (6 bases). The CDR3 is 14 residues long. CDR1 MNHNS and CDR2 SASEGT come from the germline V gene. The V gene lost 2 bases and the J gene lost 5 bases, with 9 bases spanning the gap.

The chain joins TRBV6-6 to TRBJ2-5; tentative D call: TRBD1 (6 bases). The CDR3 sequence is 13 residues long. V was pared by 3 bases and J by 6 bases, with 11 bases between. From germline, CDR1 is MNHNY and CDR2 SVGAGI (reference sequence). The CDR3, as DNA: TGTGCCAGCAGTTATACGGACAGTAAGACCCAGTACTTC. Amino acid sequence: CASSYTDSKTQYF.

The CDR3 sequence: CASSITASTTEAFF. The CDR3 DNA reads TGTGCCAGTAGTATCACGGCGAGTACCACTGAAGCTTTCTTT. V is TRBV19 and J is TRBJ1-1; D is unclear. Per the germline V gene, CDR1 is LNHDA and CDR2 is SQIVND (reference sequence). The CDR3 is made up of 14 amino acids. Trimming removed 3 bases at V and 4 bases at J, with 12 bases between.

The V gene is TRBV7-9, the J gene TRBJ1-2; possibly TRBD1 for D (6 bases). V was shortened by 0 bases and J by 5 bases, with 10 bases between the two germline ends. CDR3 size: 14 residues. Germline CDR1 reads SEHNR; CDR2 reads FQNEAQ (reference sequence). The CDR3 DNA follows: TGTGCCAGCAGCTTAGCAGGGGGGCGATATGGCTACACCTTC. Protein sequence: CASSLAGGRYGYTF.

The V and J genes are TRBV30 and TRBJ1-6; 9 bases fit TRBD1. The V segment lost 3 bases and the J segment 5 bases; nucleotides outside the gene matches: 2. This CDR3 region has 14 residues. CDR1 and CDR2 from the germline V gene are GTSNPN and SVGIG (reference sequence). CDR3 amino acids: CAWSYRGHNSPLHF. The CDR3 DNA sequence: TGTGCCTGGAGCTACAGGGGGCATAATTCACCCCTCCACTTT.

J is TRBJ2-7 and V is TRBV5-1; no clear D gene. The germline V and J ends were trimmed by 0 bases and 0 bases, with 10 bases remaining between them. CDR1 and CDR2 from the germline V gene are SGHRS and YFSETQ. The CDR3 length is 15 residues. Here the CDR3 reads CASSLGGEVSYEQYF. The CDR3 region has the DNA TGCGCCAGCAGCTTGGGGGGTGAGGTCTCCTACGAGCAGTACTTC.

This rearrangement joins TRBV27 to TRBJ1-3; 11 bases are shared with TRBD1. CDR3 length: 15 residues. The germline gives CDR1 MNHEY, CDR2 SMNVEV (reference sequence). The J segment lost 4 bases and the V segment lost 5 bases, leaving 4 bases of the junction unmatched. The CDR3 region is CASSMDRGPGNTIYF. CDR3 coding DNA: TGTGCCAGCAGTATGGACAGGGGGCCAGGAAACACCATATATTTT.

The CDR3 sequence is CASSFLNEQFF. The CDR3 nucleotides read TGTGCCAGCAGTTTTCTCAATGAGCAGTTCTTC. The chain is built from TRBV6-6 and TRBJ2-1; D gene uncertain. V was trimmed by 4 bases and J by 6 bases, leaving 4 bases between them. The germline V gene has CDR1 MNHNY and CDR2 SVGAGI (reference sequence). CDR3 length: 11 amino acids.

The rearrangement uses TRBV29-1 and TRBJ2-7; no clear D. The ends were cut back, 4 bases at V and 0 bases at J, with 7 bases in the middle. The CDR3 loop spans 12 amino acids. In germline, CDR1 is SQVTM, CDR2 ANQGSEA. The CDR3: CSVVGNSYEQYF. The CDR3 nucleotides read TGCAGCGTTGTAGGGAACTCCTACGAGCAGTACTTC.

The table lists this clone with a few counts. The V call is TRBV11-3, the J call TRBJ1-1, with D tentatively TRBD1 (5 bases). The CDR3 contains 15 residues. CDR1 SGHNT and CDR2 YENEEA come from the germline V gene. Deletions cut 1 base from V and 4 bases from J, with 13 bases between. CDR3 protein: CASSLVLGRGTEAFF. The CDR3 region has the DNA TGTGCCAGCAGCTTAGTTCTGGGGCGGGGCACTGAAGCTTTCTTT.

This clone showed up just a few times. The chain recombines TRBV20-1 with TRBJ1-1, with 7 bases matching TRBD1. Germline lookup yields CDR1 DFQATT and CDR2 SNEGSKA (reference sequence). This CDR3 has 10 residues. This CDR3 reads CRAQGAEAFF. The CDR3 DNA is TGCAGGGCCCAGGGGGCTGAAGCTTTCTTT.

The V gene is TRBV7-2, the J gene TRBJ2-3; D unresolved. CDR1 SGHTA and CDR2 FQGNSA come from the germline V gene. CDR3 length: 15 amino acids. Trimming pared 3 bases from V and 0 bases from J, leaving 10 bases between. The CDR3: CASSFKHSSTDTQYF. CDR3 coding DNA: TGTGCCAGCAGCTTCAAGCATTCTAGCACAGATACGCAGTATTTT. Full variable domain (rest looked up from reference TRBV7-2 and TRBJ2-3): GAGVSQSPSNKVTEKGKDVELRCDPISGHTALYWYRQSLGQGLEFLIYFQGNSAPDKSGLPSDRFSAERTGGSVSTLTIQRTQQEDSAVYLCASSFKHSSTDTQYFGPGTRLTVL.

The chain uses TRBV4-2 and TRBJ2-2; either TRBD1 or TRBD2 may fit D (7 bases each). The germline gives CDR1 LGHNA, CDR2 YNFKEQ. Trimming stripped 0 bases from V and 5 bases from J, with 16 bases between. The CDR3 contains 17 residues. CDR3 in amino acids: CASSQEGGRGGTGELFF. For the CDR3, the DNA is TGTGCCAGCAGCCAAGAAGGAGGCAGGGGGGGTACCGGGGAGCTGTTTTTT.

The chain recombines TRBV6-5 with TRBJ1-2, with D perhaps TRBD1 (5 bases). V was clipped by 6 bases and J by 0 bases, with 8 bases between them. The CDR3 spans 13 residues. Germline loops: CDR1 MNHEY, CDR2 SVGAGI. The CDR3 protein is CASSDRANYGYTF. The CDR3 DNA follows: TGTGCCAGCAGCGACAGAGCTAACTATGGCTACACCTTC.

V and J are TRBV5-6 and TRBJ2-1, with 7 bases identical to TRBD1. V lost 4 bases, J lost 2 bases, and 6 bases stayed unmatched. This CDR3 region has 15 residues. Germline loops: CDR1 SGHDT, CDR2 YYEEEE. Here the CDR3 DNA reads TGTGCCAGCAGCCGTGGGACAGACACCTACAATGAGCAGTTCTTC. Amino acid sequence: CASSRGTDTYNEQFF.

The chain uses TRBV4-2 and TRBJ2-1; D unclear. The germline V gene encodes CDR1 LGHNA and CDR2 YNFKEQ. The V end was cut by 0 bases, the J end by 9 bases, with 9 bases between. The CDR3 runs 13 residues. CDR3 in amino acids: CASSQDLVGEQFF. The CDR3 bases are TGTGCCAGCAGCCAAGACCTGGTTGGTGAGCAGTTCTTC.

For the CDR3, the DNA is TGTGCCAGCAGCCCCCAGGGGAAGAACTATGGCTACACCTTC. It encodes CASSPQGKNYGYTF. The chain joins TRBV4-2 to TRBJ1-2; TRBD1 might be the D (6 bases). Deletions cut 4 bases from V and 2 bases from J, with 11 bases between. The CDR3 spans 14 residues. Per germline, CDR1 LGHNA and CDR2 YNFKEQ.

The chain links TRBV4-3 to TRBJ1-1, with D unresolved. Germline-derived CDR1 and CDR2 are LGHNA and YSLEER. The CDR3 runs 14 residues. With 1 base removed from V and 1 base from J, the gap between germline ends came to 7 bases. The CDR3 loop reads CASSQGGQNTEAFF. The CDR3 bases are TGCGCCAGCAGCCAAGGTGGCCAGAACACTGAAGCTTTCTTT.

This sequence joins TRBV5-1 and TRBJ2-1; 9 positions agree with TRBD2. Germline loops: CDR1 SGHRS, CDR2 YFSETQ. The CDR3 has 15 amino acids. Germline trimming cut 7 bases from V and 6 bases from J; bases unmatched to any gene: 11. CDR3 sequence (DNA): TGCGCCAGCCGCACCATAGCGGGGGCGGCCAATGAGCAGTTCTTC. This sequence encodes CASRTIAGAANEQFF.

This clone appeared once. J is TRBJ1-5 and V is TRBV6-5, with 8 bases fitting TRBD1. After removal of 5 bases from V and 4 bases from J, the junction contained 7 bases not matched to a gene. Germline V lookup: CDR1 MNHEY, CDR2 SVGAGI. The CDR3 loop spans 15 amino acids. The CDR3 DNA is TGTGCCAGCAGTCCCGCAGGGGGCAGGAATCAGCCCCAGCATTTT. Protein sequence: CASSPAGGRNQPQHF.

This chain uses TRBV18 with TRBJ1-1, with a possible D match to TRBD1 (5 bases). Germline CDR1 KGHSH, CDR2 LQKENI. Trimming pared 0 bases from V and 1 base from J, leaving 9 bases between. The CDR3 length is 15 residues. The chain's CDR3 is CASSPPGGENTEAFF. The CDR3 DNA reads TGTGCCAGCTCACCACCGGGGGGGGAGAACACTGAAGCTTTCTTT.

This rearrangement joins TRBV2 to TRBJ2-7; D call uncertain. This CDR3 has 14 amino acids. The V and J ends lost 8 bases and 2 bases respectively, with 16 bases between them. Per the germline V gene, CDR1 is SNHLY and CDR2 is FYNNEI. The CDR3 loop reads CASAAPRAPYEQYF. Here the CDR3 DNA reads TGTGCCAGCGCGGCGCCCCGGGCGCCCTACGAGCAGTACTTC.

The chain recombines TRBV27 with TRBJ2-5; 14 nucleotides align to TRBD2. Germline-derived CDR1 and CDR2 are MNHEY and SMNVEV (reference sequence). V shed 3 bases, J shed 5 bases, and the junction held 11 bases outside the gene matches. The CDR3 is 18 residues long. The CDR3 sequence is CASSLRVTSGGARETQYF. The CDR3 region has the DNA TGTGCCAGCAGTTTGAGGGTGACTAGCGGGGGGGCCAGGGAGACCCAGTACTTC.

The CDR3 coding sequence is TGTGCCAGCAGCTTAGCCCCAACGATTGAAGCTTTCTTT. Translated: CASSLAPTIEAFF. The chain links TRBV7-2 to TRBJ1-1; D uncertain. This CDR3 spans 13 amino acids. Germline values: CDR1 SGHTA, CDR2 FQGNSA. Trimming took off 0 bases at V and 7 bases at J, with 9 bases between the two ends.

This chain connects TRBV25-1 to TRBJ2-7; the D gene is possibly TRBD1 (6 bases). The germline V and J ends were trimmed by 4 bases and 3 bases, with 19 bases remaining between them. CDR3 length equals 16 residues. CDR1 is MGHDK, CDR2 SYGVNS, per germline. In DNA form, the CDR3 reads TGTGCCAGCAGTGGGGCCCCTGGACAGAAAAACTACGAGCAGTACTTC. It translates to CASSGAPGQKNYEQYF.

CDR3 nucleotides: TGTGCCAGCCGGTCCGGCCCGAACACCGGGGAGCTGTTTTTT. The encoded protein is CASRSGPNTGELFF. This chain connects TRBV6-8 to TRBJ2-2; D remains unclear. The CDR3 is made up of 14 amino acids. Germline CDR1 MNHGY, CDR2 SAAAGT. Trimming stripped 8 bases from V and 0 bases from J, with 10 bases between.